This TCR beta chain appears in the sequencing data of a study of T cell responses to AZD1222 COVID-19 vaccine. Data came from immunoSEQ multiplex PCR; TCRdb stores just in-frame clones and leaves some out. The table includes tens of thousands of clones, around 90% detected once. General study points: There were mostly white British donors and more females than males, and clonal diversity was possibly underestimated. Among vaccine-associated CD4 TCRs, coverage spanned spike, with dominance at 160-218 and 743-854.

This clone was counted once. Its antigen is currently unknown. The CDR3 has 14 amino acids. Trimming at V came to 2 bases and at J to 2 bases, leaving 2 bases not matched to a gene. In germline, CDR1 is MNHEY, CDR2 SVGAGI. Source: peripheral blood, taken on day 0 of MenACWY control vaccination. The chain carries TRBV6-5 and TRBJ1-2, with TRBD1 matching 7 bases. This receptor was identified in an adult in good health. This CDR3 reads CASSYLQGNYGYTF. The CDR3, as DNA: TGTGCCAGCAGTTACCTACAGGGGAACTATGGCTACACCTTC.